Shown below are 29 T cell receptor beta chains from a single sample sequenced in a study of T-cell reconstitution after alpha-beta-depleted transplantation in children. A TCRbeta library incorporating unique molecular identifiers was prepared. TCRdb redid the calling of the PCR reads with MiXCR, one entry per CDR3 protein. The sample records approximately 640,000 distinct CDR3 sequences, approximately 16% being singletons. The sequencing here drew on PBMCs from the stem cell graft donor, taken from the stem cell graft. These receptors originate from a human donor who donated a stem cell graft to a child with acute myeloid leukemia.

This clonotype was recorded a few times. The chain couples TRBV7-9 to TRBJ1-3; 8 nucleotides line up with TRBD1. CDR1 and CDR2 from the germline V gene are SEHNR and FQNEAQ (reference sequence). The CDR3 has 14 amino acids. The trim removed 5 bases at V and 6 bases at J, leaving 6 bases unmatched. The CDR3 coding sequence is TGTGCCAGCAGCCGATTGGACAGGGAAAACACCATATATTTT. It yields the protein CASSRLDRENTIYF.

This clonotype showed up many times. The CDR3 protein is CASSLEETGEGYTF. CDR3 DNA: TGTGCCAGCAGCTTAGAAGAGACAGGGGAAGGCTACACCTTC. The chain couples TRBV7-9 to TRBJ1-2; 8 bases are a match to TRBD1. The CDR3 runs 14 residues. Trimming cost V 1 base and J 8 bases; bases outside gene matches: 6. Per germline, CDR1 SEHNR and CDR2 FQNEAQ (reference sequence).

The gene calls are TRBV12-3 or TRBV12-4 and TRBJ1-1, with 9 bases lining up with TRBD1. The CDR3 length is 15 residues. V lost 3 bases to trimming and J lost 1 base; unmatched junction nucleotides: 3. CDR3: CASSFGDRANTEAFF. The CDR3 region has the DNA TGTGCCAGCAGTTTTGGGGACAGGGCGAACACTGAAGCTTTCTTT.

This clonotype has a count of ten or more. The V gene is TRBV7-9, the J gene TRBJ2-2, with a weak D call TRBD1 (6 bases). Germline V CDR1 and CDR2: SEHNR, FQNEAQ (reference sequence). V lost 5 bases, J lost 0 bases, and 16 bases lay in between. This CDR3 has 17 amino acids. The CDR3 loop reads CASSQAPGTTNTGELFF. CDR3 in DNA: TGTGCCAGCAGCCAAGCTCCCGGGACAACGAACACCGGGGAGCTGTTTTTT.

This clonotype was picked up many times. The CDR3 reads CASSLISEQFF. The CDR3 DNA follows: TGCGCCAGCAGCTTGATTAGTGAGCAGTTCTTC. The chain joins TRBV5-1 to TRBJ2-1; no definite D call. V gave up 1 base and J gave up 9 bases, with 5 bases separating them. CDR1 is SGHRS and CDR2 is YFSETQ in the germline V gene. The CDR3 has 11 amino acids.

Ten or more counts support this clonotype. V is TRBV20-1 and J is TRBJ1-1; D is undetermined. V lost 2 bases and J lost 0, with 13 bases in between. The CDR3 runs to 15 residues. Germline V gives CDR1 DFQATT, CDR2 SNEGSKA (reference sequence). CDR3 amino acids: CSARRQLRMNTEAFF. The CDR3 DNA follows: TGCAGTGCTAGACGGCAGTTAAGGATGAACACTGAAGCTTTCTTT.

V and J are TRBV9 and TRBJ2-7, with TRBD2 matching 7 bases. CDR1 SGDLS and CDR2 YYNGEE come from the germline V gene. V shed 2 bases, J shed 5 bases, and the junction held 10 bases outside the gene matches. This CDR3 contains 15 residues. CDR3 in amino acids: CASSVGLQTSDEQYF. CDR3 DNA sequence: TGTGCCAGCAGCGTGGGACTCCAAACTAGCGACGAGCAGTACTTC. Combining the CDR3 with reference TRBV9 and TRBJ2-7 gives the whole variable domain DSGVTQTPKHLITATGQRVTLRCSPRSGDLSVYWYQQSLDQGLQFLIQYYNGEERAKGNILERFSAQQFPDLHSELNLSSLELGDSALYFCASSVGLQTSDEQYFGPGTRLTVT.

The chain combines TRBV29-1 with TRBJ2-1, with 7 bases matching TRBD1. The CDR3 consists of 12 residues. In germline, CDR1 is SQVTM, CDR2 ANQGSEA. With 8 bases clipped from V and 3 bases from J, the junction kept 4 bases outside the gene matches. CDR3 sequence (DNA): TGCAGCCTTCGACAGGGCTACAATGAGCAGTTCTTC. Its protein product is CSLRQGYNEQFF.

The chain carries TRBV6-2 or TRBV6-3 and TRBJ2-3; 12 bases agree with TRBD2. Germline CDR1 is MNHEY and CDR2 is SVGEGT. The CDR3 is 20 residues long. The J segment lost 0 bases and the V segment lost 2 bases, leaving 12 bases of the junction unmatched. The CDR3 region is CASSYGSLAGGQDSTDTQYF. As DNA, the CDR3 is TGTGCCAGCAGTTACGGTTCGCTAGCGGGGGGGCAAGATAGCACAGATACGCAGTATTTT.

This clonotype was picked up many times. This chain joins TRBV12-3 or TRBV12-4 and TRBJ1-2; a possible D gene is TRBD1 (6 bases). Trimming removed 6 bases at V and 5 bases at J, with 13 bases between. This CDR3 is built from 13 residues. The CDR3 loop reads CASSGGAGYGYTF. The CDR3 nucleotides read TGTGCCAGCAGCGGGGGCGCTGGATATGGCTACACCTTC.

This clonotype was detected a few times. The V gene is TRBV4-2, the J gene TRBJ2-2; 8 positions match TRBD2. Germline CDR1 LGHNA, CDR2 YNFKEQ. The CDR3 spans 18 residues. V lost 0 bases, J lost 3 bases, and 9 bases stayed unmatched. This CDR3 reads CASSQDGVAGSYTGELFF. CDR3 bases: TGTGCCAGCAGCCAAGACGGCGTAGCGGGGAGCTACACCGGGGAGCTGTTTTTT.

A word on this clonotype: A much larger clone is a single base away; this may be a read error. The chain joins TRBV20-1 to TRBJ1-5, with D maybe TRBD1 (5 bases). The CDR3 has 15 residues. Germline V gene lookup returns CDR1 DFQATT and CDR2 SNEGSKA (reference sequence). The CDR3 loop is CSARDLGRESQPRHF. The CDR3 DNA is TGCAGTGCTAGAGATTTAGGCAGGGAATCTCAGCCCCGGCATTTT.

Only a few counts were recorded for this clonotype. The V and J genes are TRBV5-1 and TRBJ1-5; no firm D call. The V end lost 0 bases, the J end lost 6 bases, and 7 bases lay between the germline ends. The germline V gene encodes CDR1 SGHRS and CDR2 YFSETQ. The CDR3 is made up of 13 amino acids. For the CDR3, the DNA is TGCGCCAGCAGCTTGGATTCGGGTCAGCCCCAGCATTTT. As protein: CASSLDSGQPQHF. The complete variable domain, with remaining parts taken from reference TRBV5-1 and TRBJ1-5, reads KAGVTQTPRYLIKTRGQQVTLSCSPISGHRSVSWYQQTPGQGLQFLFEYFSETQRNKGNFPGRFSGRQFSNSRSEMNVSTLELGDSALYLCASSLDSGQPQHFGDGTRLSIL.

This clonotype was counted between two and nine times. The chain has TRBV25-1 and TRBJ2-5; D is ambiguous. CDR1 is MGHDK, CDR2 SYGVNS, per germline. CDR3 size: 11 residues. Trimming cost V 7 bases and J 5 bases, with 8 bases left between them. The CDR3 bases are TGTGCCAGCACCACTGGGGAGACCCAGTACTTC. Protein sequence: CASTTGETQYF.

This clonotype was observed at least ten times. The chain employs TRBV20-1 and TRBJ1-2, with 7 positions matching TRBD1. Germline assignment: CDR1 DFQATT and CDR2 SNEGSKA (reference sequence). The trim removed 5 bases at V and 7 bases at J, leaving 10 bases unmatched. The CDR3 loop spans 13 amino acids. CDR3 sequence (DNA): TGCAGTGCTCCGTTCGTTAGGGGGCTTGGCTACACCTTC. Translating gives CSAPFVRGLGYTF.

This clonotype was detected only a few times. This chain links TRBV7-2 with TRBJ1-1, with D uncertain. Trimming shortened V by 5 bases and J by 5 bases, and 15 bases separated the two germline ends. Germline values: CDR1 SGHTA, CDR2 FQGNSA. The CDR3 has 14 residues. CDR3 sequence (DNA): TGTGCCAGCAGCCCCTTGAGGGATGGAACTGAAGCTTTCTTT. Translated: CASSPLRDGTEAFF.

This chain connects TRBV20-1 to TRBJ2-3, with a tentative D call TRBD1 (6 bases). The CDR3 spans 13 residues. Trimming shortened V by 1 base and J by 5 bases, and 10 bases separated the two germline ends. Germline CDR1 reads DFQATT; CDR2 reads SNEGSKA (reference sequence). The CDR3 sequence: CSARAQGLDTQYF. CDR3 sequence (DNA): TGCAGTGCTAGAGCCCAGGGGTTAGATACGCAGTATTTT.

This clonotype has just a few counts. The V and J genes are TRBV20-1 and TRBJ2-3, with 7 bases lining up with TRBD1. Germline V gives CDR1 DFQATT, CDR2 SNEGSKA (reference sequence). Trimming at V came to 5 bases and at J to 2 bases, leaving 19 bases not matched to a gene. The CDR3 is 18 amino acids. CDR3 region: CSAPSYRGSSIFTDTQYF. For the CDR3, the DNA is TGCAGTGCTCCAAGCTACAGGGGCTCCTCCATTTTCACAGATACGCAGTATTTT.

The V call is TRBV4-2, the J call TRBJ2-3; D gene unclear. CDR3 length equals 13 residues. V dropped 4 bases and J dropped 3 bases, with 8 bases sitting between them. Germline-derived CDR1 and CDR2 are LGHNA and YNFKEQ. DNA of the CDR3: TGTGCCAGCAGCCGAGAAATAACAGATACGCAGTATTTT. Encoded protein: CASSREITDTQYF.

Ten or more counts support this clonotype. The gene calls are TRBV20-1 and TRBJ1-1; D is unresolved. The germline V gene encodes CDR1 DFQATT and CDR2 SNEGSKA (reference sequence). The V and J ends lost 1 base and 8 bases respectively, with 14 bases between them. This CDR3 comprises 13 residues. CDR3 region: CSARAMASHEAFF. For the CDR3, the DNA is TGCAGTGCTAGAGCGATGGCGTCTCACGAAGCTTTCTTT.

The sample holds many counts of this clonotype. The chain combines TRBV29-1 with TRBJ2-7; 7 bases fit TRBD1. CDR3 size: 12 residues. CDR1 and CDR2 (germline): SQVTM, ANQGSEA. V trimming: 4 bases; J trimming: 4 bases; junction bases outside the gene matches: 4. Written as DNA, the CDR3 is TGCAGCGTTGTATCAGGGGGTTACGAGCAGTACTTC. Encoded protein: CSVVSGGYEQYF.

V usage is TRBV20-1 and J usage is TRBJ1-1; TRBD1 matches 8 bases. This CDR3 region has 12 residues. In germline, CDR1 is DFQATT, CDR2 SNEGSKA (reference sequence). The ends lost 6 bases at V and 5 bases at J; junction bases unmatched: 5. The CDR3 DNA sequence: TGCAGTGCAAACAGGGGGAGGACTGAAGCTTTCTTT. Amino acids: CSANRGRTEAFF.

This clonotype is a singleton in its sample. At one boundary the junction diverges from the germline segment, which might be a read error. CDR3 sequence: CVSSLSGDRAVAQYF. In DNA, the CDR3 is TGTGTCAGCAGCTTGAGTGGGGACAGAGCCGTGGCCCAGTACTTC. The rearrangement joins TRBV7-7 to TRBJ2-5; 7 bases are shared with TRBD1. From germline, CDR1 is SSHAT and CDR2 FNYEAQ (reference sequence). The CDR3 loop spans 15 amino acids.

This clonotype came up a few times. This chain joins TRBV12-3 or TRBV12-4 and TRBJ2-7; weak D call: TRBD1 (5 bases). The CDR3 length is 14 residues. V shed 3 bases and J shed 1 base, with 10 bases lying between them. Here the CDR3 reads CASSFIQGSYEQYF. CDR3 DNA sequence: TGTGCCAGCAGTTTCATTCAGGGATCCTACGAGCAGTACTTC.

The chain employs TRBV28 and TRBJ1-2; D perhaps matches TRBD1 (5 bases). V lost 8 bases, J lost 6 bases, and 10 bases lay in between. CDR1 and CDR2 (germline): MDHEN, SYDVKM. The CDR3 sequence is 11 residues long. CDR3 sequence (DNA): TGTGCCAGCGATGGGGGGAATGGCTACACCTTC. As protein: CASDGGNGYTF.

This clonotype has more than one count but fewer than ten. The chain employs TRBV4-2 and TRBJ1-1; D not certain. The CDR3 loop spans 14 amino acids. CDR1 is LGHNA, CDR2 YNFKEQ, per germline. Trimming cost V 0 bases and J 7 bases, with 12 bases left between them. CDR3 nucleotide sequence: TGTGCCAGCAGCCAAGATTTTGGGTCCTTTGAAGCTTTCTTT. This translates into CASSQDFGSFEAFF.

This clonotype turned up a few times. V is TRBV7-9 and J is TRBJ2-1; TRBD2 matches at 10 bases. Germline V gene lookup returns CDR1 SEHNR and CDR2 FQNEAQ (reference sequence). The ends lost 5 bases at V and 2 bases at J; junction bases unmatched: 3. The CDR3 loop spans 15 amino acids. The CDR3 DNA is TGTGCCAGCAGCGACAGCGGGGGGGCCTACAATGAGCAGTTCTTC. Translating gives CASSDSGGAYNEQFF.

This clonotype was seen repeatedly, ten times or more. J is TRBJ2-1 and V is TRBV5-1; 10 positions match TRBD1. Trimming at V came to 0 bases and at J to 4 bases, leaving 4 bases not matched to a gene. The germline gives CDR1 SGHRS, CDR2 YFSETQ. The CDR3 contains 16 residues. CDR3 residues: CASSLVSDRGYNEQFF. The DNA for the CDR3 is TGCGCCAGCAGCTTGGTGTCGGACAGGGGGTACAATGAGCAGTTCTTC. Supplemented by reference TRBV5-1 and TRBJ2-1, the full variable domain reads KAGVTQTPRYLIKTRGQQVTLSCSPISGHRSVSWYQQTPGQGLQFLFEYFSETQRNKGNFPGRFSGRQFSNSRSEMNVSTLELGDSALYLCASSLVSDRGYNEQFFGPGTRLTVL.

There are many counts of this clonotype. The chain has TRBV20-1 and TRBJ2-1; TRBD2 agrees at 13 bases. The CDR3 totals 15 residues. The trim removed 5 bases at V and 7 bases at J, leaving 8 bases unmatched. Looked up from germline, CDR1 is DFQATT and CDR2 is SNEGSKA (reference sequence). The DNA of the CDR3 is TGCAGTGCTTCTCCGGGACTAGCGGGGAAAAATGAGCAGTTCTTC. It codes for CSASPGLAGKNEQFF.